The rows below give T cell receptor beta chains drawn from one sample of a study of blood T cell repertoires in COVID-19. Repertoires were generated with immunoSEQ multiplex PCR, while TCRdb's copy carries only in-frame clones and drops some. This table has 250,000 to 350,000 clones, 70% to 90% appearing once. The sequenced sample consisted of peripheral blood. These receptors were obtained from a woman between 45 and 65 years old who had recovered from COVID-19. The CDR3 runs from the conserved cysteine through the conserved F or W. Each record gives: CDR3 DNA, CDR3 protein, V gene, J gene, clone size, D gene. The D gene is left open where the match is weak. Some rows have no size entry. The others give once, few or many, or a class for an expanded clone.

CDR3 DNA: TGTGCCAGCAGCACAGGGTGGGGACATTTGAACACTGAAGCTTTCTTT
CDR3 protein: CASSTGWGHLNTEAFF
V gene: TRBV7-9
J gene: TRBJ1-1
clone size: -
D gene: -

CDR3 DNA: TGTGCCAGCAGCCCACCCGGGACTAGAAGCTACGAGCAGTACTTC
CDR3 protein: CASSPPGTRSYEQYF
V gene: TRBV7-2
J gene: TRBJ2-7
clone size: few
D gene: TRBD2

CDR3 DNA: TGTGCCAGCAGCCGGGACTCCATGATTGCGCAGTATTTT
CDR3 protein: CASSRDSMIAQYF
V gene: TRBV6-5
J gene: TRBJ2-3
clone size: -
D gene: -

CDR3 DNA: TGTGCCACCAGTGATTTGGGACAGGGAACGGAGACCCAGTACTTC
CDR3 protein: CATSDLGQGTETQYF
V gene: TRBV24-1
J gene: TRBJ2-5
clone size: -
D gene: TRBD1

CDR3 DNA: TGCGCCAGCAGCCCCTCTAGGACTAGCGGGATAGATACGCAGTATTTT
CDR3 protein: CASSPSRTSGIDTQYF
V gene: TRBV5-1
J gene: TRBJ2-3
clone size: -
D gene: TRBD2

CDR3 DNA: TGTGCCAGCAGCGTAGAGCCAGGACAGGGGGCCGGGAACACCATATATTTT
CDR3 protein: CASSVEPGQGAGNTIYF
V gene: TRBV9
J gene: TRBJ1-3
clone size: -
D gene: TRBD1

CDR3 DNA: TGTGCCAGCAGCTTAGCCCAACTAGCGGGGGGGCACGAGACCCAGTACTTC
CDR3 protein: CASSLAQLAGGHETQYF
V gene: TRBV7-2
J gene: TRBJ2-5
clone size: -
D gene: TRBD2

CDR3 DNA: TGTGCCAGCAGCCCGCGTGCTATCACCGGGGAGCTGTTTTTT
CDR3 protein: CASSPRAITGELFF
V gene: TRBV11-2
J gene: TRBJ2-2
clone size: -
D gene: -

CDR3 DNA: TGTGCCAGCAGGGCACAGGGATCGGGCAATCAGCCCCAGCATTTT
CDR3 protein: CASRAQGSGNQPQHF
V gene: TRBV2
J gene: TRBJ1-5
clone size: few
D gene: -

CDR3 DNA: TGTGCCAGCAGGGAGAGCGGGGTCCAAGAGACCCAGTACTTC
CDR3 protein: CASRESGVQETQYF
V gene: TRBV28
J gene: TRBJ2-5
clone size: -
D gene: TRBD2

CDR3 DNA: TGCGCCAGCAGCCAGCAAGGGGGCGCGAGCAATCAGCCCCAGCATTTT
CDR3 protein: CASSQQGGASNQPQHF
V gene: TRBV4-1
J gene: TRBJ1-5
clone size: -
D gene: TRBD1

CDR3 DNA: TGTGCCTGGAGCCGTATCCAAGAGACCCAGTACTTC
CDR3 protein: CAWSRIQETQYF
V gene: TRBV30
J gene: TRBJ2-5
clone size: -
D gene: -

CDR3 DNA: TGTGCCAGCAGCTTAAGGGGGGGCGGCACTGAAGCTTTCTTT
CDR3 protein: CASSLRGGGTEAFF
V gene: TRBV7-9
J gene: TRBJ1-1
clone size: -
D gene: -

CDR3 DNA: TGTGCCAGCAGCATTAGGGACAGGGACTATAATTCACCCCTCCACTTT
CDR3 protein: CASSIRDRDYNSPLHF
V gene: TRBV13
J gene: TRBJ1-6
clone size: -
D gene: TRBD1

CDR3 DNA: TGTGCCAGCAGCTTTAGTAGCGGGGGGGATACGCAGTATTTT
CDR3 protein: CASSFSSGGDTQYF
V gene: TRBV7-7
J gene: TRBJ2-3
clone size: -
D gene: TRBD2

CDR3 DNA: TGTGCCAGCAGCTTAGGGAGTTTGCAGGGCGGCACTGAAGCTTTCTTT
CDR3 protein: CASSLGSLQGGTEAFF
V gene: TRBV7-9
J gene: TRBJ1-1
clone size: -
D gene: -

CDR3 DNA: TGTGCCAGCAGCCTAGGGGGGGAGACGGGCTACGAGCAGTACTTC
CDR3 protein: CASSLGGETGYEQYF
V gene: TRBV7-8
J gene: TRBJ2-7
clone size: -
D gene: -

CDR3 DNA: TGCGCCAGCCCTGGGGGGGCTCGTAGCAATCAGCCCCAGCATTTT
CDR3 protein: CASPGGARSNQPQHF
V gene: TRBV5-1
J gene: TRBJ1-5
clone size: -
D gene: -

CDR3 DNA: TGTGCCAGTAGTCTTGGACGGGACTACGAGCAGTACTTC
CDR3 protein: CASSLGRDYEQYF
V gene: TRBV19
J gene: TRBJ2-7
clone size: -
D gene: -

CDR3 DNA: TGTGCCACCAGTGATTTGAGGGCTAGCGGAGGCTCCTACAATGAGCAGTTCTTC
CDR3 protein: CATSDLRASGGSYNEQFF
V gene: TRBV24-1
J gene: TRBJ2-1
clone size: -
D gene: TRBD2

CDR3 DNA: TGCGCCAGCAGCTTGAGGGTTACAGGACCGAACACCGGGGAGCTGTTTTTT
CDR3 protein: CASSLRVTGPNTGELFF
V gene: TRBV5-1
J gene: TRBJ2-2
clone size: -
D gene: -

CDR3 DNA: TGTGCCAGCAGCTACCAGGGGGCTGGCACTGAAGCTTTCTTT
CDR3 protein: CASSYQGAGTEAFF
V gene: TRBV7-2
J gene: TRBJ1-1
clone size: -
D gene: TRBD1

CDR3 DNA: TGCAGCGTTGCGCTAGCTCTCGGAGAGACCCAGTACTTC
CDR3 protein: CSVALALGETQYF
V gene: TRBV29-1
J gene: TRBJ2-5
clone size: -
D gene: -

CDR3 DNA: TGTGCCACCAGCAGAGAGTTCGCGGGAGCGGGTCACAATGAGCAGTTCTTC
CDR3 protein: CATSREFAGAGHNEQFF
V gene: TRBV15
J gene: TRBJ2-1
clone size: once
D gene: TRBD2

CDR3 DNA: TGTGCCAGCAGTTACTCCAGATTAGCGGGGGACCAAGAGACCCAGTACTTC
CDR3 protein: CASSYSRLAGDQETQYF
V gene: TRBV6-2/TRBV6-3
J gene: TRBJ2-5
clone size: -
D gene: TRBD2

CDR3 DNA: TGCGCCAGCAGCTTGGCGGTCGAGGATACGCAGTATTTT
CDR3 protein: CASSLAVEDTQYF
V gene: TRBV5-1
J gene: TRBJ2-3
clone size: -
D gene: -

CDR3 DNA: TGTGCCAGCAGTCTGGGACTAGCGCGTTCCTACGAGCAGTACTTC
CDR3 protein: CASSLGLARSYEQYF
V gene: TRBV6-2/TRBV6-3
J gene: TRBJ2-7
clone size: -
D gene: TRBD2

CDR3 DNA: TGTGCCAGCTCACCTCACCGCGATTCTGAAAAACTGTTTTTT
CDR3 protein: CASSPHRDSEKLFF
V gene: TRBV18
J gene: TRBJ1-4
clone size: -
D gene: -

CDR3 DNA: TGCGCCAGCAGCTTGGAAGTGGCTAGCTCCTACAATGAGCAGTTCTTC
CDR3 protein: CASSLEVASSYNEQFF
V gene: TRBV5-1
J gene: TRBJ2-1
clone size: few
D gene: -

CDR3 DNA: TGTGCCAGCAGTTTCCTGAGACAGGGGACCGAGCAGTACTTC
CDR3 protein: CASSFLRQGTEQYF
V gene: TRBV28
J gene: TRBJ2-7
clone size: -
D gene: TRBD1

CDR3 DNA: TGTGCCAGCAGCTTAGCTAGCGGGCGTTCCTACGAGCAGTACTTC
CDR3 protein: CASSLASGRSYEQYF
V gene: TRBV7-2
J gene: TRBJ2-7
clone size: -
D gene: TRBD2

CDR3 DNA: TGTGCCAGCAGCTCCGGGACAGGGGACGAGACCCAGTACTTC
CDR3 protein: CASSSGTGDETQYF
V gene: TRBV7-2
J gene: TRBJ2-5
clone size: -
D gene: TRBD1

CDR3 DNA: TGCAGCGTTGAACACACGAACTATGGCTACACCTTC
CDR3 protein: CSVEHTNYGYTF
V gene: TRBV29-1
J gene: TRBJ1-2
clone size: -
D gene: -

CDR3 DNA: TGCGCCAGCAGCCTGGGACAGGGGGTCTATGGCTACACCTTC
CDR3 protein: CASSLGQGVYGYTF
V gene: TRBV5-1
J gene: TRBJ1-2
clone size: -
D gene: TRBD1

CDR3 DNA: TGCGCCAGCAGCTTGGGGGCAGGGATCTACGAGCAGTACTTC
CDR3 protein: CASSLGAGIYEQYF
V gene: TRBV5-1
J gene: TRBJ2-7
clone size: -
D gene: -